The 13 T cell receptor beta chains reported below all come from one sample, sequenced in a study of cytomegalovirus exposure and HLA in healthy donors. 60 Vbeta and 13 Jbeta primers were used in PCR. Measured with immunoSEQ multiplex PCR; TCRdb has only the in-frame clones, and not every one. The profile shows around 150,000 clones, 80% of them singletons. The specimen was PBMCs. The receptors shown here come from a man between 25 and 39 years old in good health and CMV-seronegative.

V is TRBV9 and J is TRBJ2-2; 8 bases fit TRBD1. Germline V CDR1 and CDR2: SGDLS, YYNGEE. The junction had 6 bases not matched to a gene; V was cut back by 0 bases and J by 5 bases. The CDR3 covers 16 residues. The CDR3 DNA reads TGTGCCAGCAGCGTAGACCCCAACAGGGGGACCGGGGAGCTGTTTTTT. It codes for CASSVDPNRGTGELFF.

This chain connects TRBV2 to TRBJ2-1; D perhaps matches TRBD2 (6 bases). Trimming stripped 0 bases from V and 7 bases from J, with 16 bases between. This CDR3 comprises 16 residues. Germline V gene sequence: CDR1 SNHLY, CDR2 FYNNEI. CDR3 nucleotides: TGTGCCAGCAGTGAAGCCCCGTTATTGGGAGGAAATGAGCAGTTCTTC. Translated, it gives CASSEAPLLGGNEQFF.

The gene calls are TRBV28 and TRBJ1-1, with 7 bases identical to TRBD1. Germline values: CDR1 MDHEN, CDR2 SYDVKM. The length of the CDR3 is 16 residues. With V trimmed by 7 bases and J by 8 bases, 19 bases remained unmatched. The CDR3 DNA sequence: TGTGCCAGCACTTTTTCCGGGACAGTTTCGAGGGCCGAAGCTTTCTTT. It yields the protein CASTFSGTVSRAEAFF.

This clone has more than one count but fewer than ten. Sequence at one end of the junction differs from germline and may be a read error. This sequence joins TRBV7-9 and TRBJ1-5; tentatively, D is TRBD1 (6 bases). This CDR3 is built from 14 residues. From germline, CDR1 is SEHNR and CDR2 FQNEAQ (reference sequence). The CDR3 protein is CSSTLGGAGQPQHF. The DNA of the CDR3 is TGTTCCAGCACCCTAGGGGGGGCAGGACAGCCCCAGCATTTT.

J is TRBJ2-3 and V is TRBV28; no clear D. V was shortened by 3 bases and J by 1 base, with 14 bases between the two germline ends. Germline CDR1 MDHEN, CDR2 SYDVKM. There are 16 residues in the CDR3. The CDR3 DNA follows: TGTGCCAGCAGTTTTTCTAGACCGAAAGGCACAGATACGCAGTATTTT. It yields the protein CASSFSRPKGTDTQYF.

The table lists this clone with a count of one. This chain uses TRBV6-5 with TRBJ1-3, with D unclear. CDR1 is MNHEY and CDR2 is SVGAGI in the germline V gene. V dropped 6 bases and J dropped 4 bases, with 13 bases sitting between them. CDR3 size: 14 residues. The CDR3 bases are TGTGCCAGCAGACCCAGAAGTTCGGGAAACACCATATATTTT. This sequence encodes CASRPRSSGNTIYF.

J is TRBJ2-1 and V is TRBV19; 11 nucleotides line up with TRBD2. CDR1 and CDR2 from the germline V gene are LNHDA and SQIVND (reference sequence). The CDR3 contains 18 residues. Losses at the gene ends were 7 bases for V and 3 bases for J; bases not matched to a gene: 14. Written as DNA, the CDR3 is TGTGCCAGTATTGGAGGCCCAGGACTAGCGGGCGTCTACAATGAGCAGTTCTTC. It encodes CASIGGPGLAGVYNEQFF.

J is TRBJ1-4 and V is TRBV28; maybe TRBD1 (6 bases). Germline-derived CDR1 and CDR2 are MDHEN and SYDVKM. Between the trimmed V and J ends, which lost 8 bases and 4 bases, there was a span of 11 bases. The CDR3 runs 13 residues. The CDR3 region has the DNA TGTGCCAGCGTCCAAGGGGGTAATGAAAAACTGTTTTTT. Translation: CASVQGGNEKLFF.

As concerns this clone: Compared with germline, one end of the junction differs, possibly owing to a read error. The chain couples TRBV19 to TRBJ1-5, with 8 bases lining up with TRBD1. Germline values: CDR1 LNHDA, CDR2 SQIVND (reference sequence). The CDR3 is 16 amino acids. The CDR3 DNA follows: TGTGCCAGTAGTATGGCTCAGGGGGCACACAATCGGCCCCAGCATTTT. This sequence encodes CASSMAQGAHNRPQHF.

The rearrangement uses TRBV2 and TRBJ1-3; TRBD1 matches at 7 bases. The CDR3 covers 14 residues. Germline values: CDR1 SNHLY, CDR2 FYNNEI. Trimming cost V 3 bases and J 2 bases; bases outside gene matches: 1. Here the CDR3 reads CASSDGTAGNTIYF. The CDR3 DNA reads TGTGCCAGCAGTGATGGGACAGCTGGAAACACCATATATTTT.

The rearrangement joins TRBV2 to TRBJ2-5; 9 positions match TRBD2. This CDR3 has 18 residues. Germline V gene data show CDR1 as SNHLY and CDR2 as FYNNEI. V lost 2 bases and J lost 4; bases outside the gene matches: 14. In DNA form, the CDR3 reads TGTGCCAGCAGTGAAATCGGGTGGTTAGCGGGGGCGGGAGAGACCCAGTACTTC. It encodes CASSEIGWLAGAGETQYF. Drawing the rest from reference TRBV2 and TRBJ2-5, the complete variable domain is EPEVTQTPSHQVTQMGQEVILRCVPISNHLYFYWYRQILGQKVEFLVSFYNNEISEKSEIFDDQFSVERPDGSNFTLKIRSTKLEDSAMYFCASSEIGWLAGAGETQYFGPGTRLLVL.

The chain carries TRBV7-6 and TRBJ2-5; TRBD2 matches 9 bases. The CDR3 has 16 amino acids. The V segment lost 0 bases and the J segment 4 bases; nucleotides outside the gene matches: 6. The germline CDR1 and CDR2 sequences are SGHVS and FNYEAQ. CDR3 nucleotides: TGTGCCAGCAGCTTAGCAGGCGGCGGGGGGGGAGAGACCCAGTACTTC. Encoded protein: CASSLAGGGGGETQYF. Variable domain in full (rest from reference TRBV7-6 and TRBJ2-5): GAGVSQSPRYKVTKRGQDVALRCDPISGHVSLYWYRQALGQGPEFLTYFNYEAQQDKSGLPNDRFSAERPEGSISTLTIQRTEQRDSAMYRCASSLAGGGGGETQYFGPGTRLLVL.

This chain links TRBV30 with TRBJ2-7, with D unresolved. Trimming shortened V by 0 bases and J by 7 bases, and 7 bases separated the two germline ends. Germline-derived CDR1 and CDR2 are GTSNPN and SVGIG (reference sequence). The CDR3 is 11 amino acids. The CDR3 nucleotides read TGTGCCTGGAGTGTTCTGAGGGAGCAGTACTTC. As protein: CAWSVLREQYF.